This paragraph covers one T cell receptor (beta chain) sequence. The data originate from a study of CD8 T cells in Susac syndrome. RNA in amounts of about 0.5 to 1 ug was reverse transcribed with random hexamers. The amplification used immunoSEQ multiplex PCR on TCR beta CDR3; it spanned 54 Vbeta and 13 Jbeta. MiXCR, run by TCRdb on the immunoSEQ multiplex PCR reads, gives a single entry per CDR3 protein. The top ten hold roughly 0.33% of the sample, which has 95,000 to 150,000 distinct CDR3 sequences, approximately 95% seen once. The authors negatively isolated CD8+ and CD4+ T cells and FACS-enriched TEMRA cells. V dropped 0 bases and J dropped 8 bases, with 10 bases sitting between them. Germline values: CDR1 KGHDR, CDR2 SFDVKD. The CDR3 is made up of 14 amino acids.

Sequenced material: CD8+ T cells from PBMCs. The chain links TRBV24-1 to TRBJ2-1; D gene uncertain. The sequence derives from a human donor with multiple sclerosis. The CDR3 DNA reads as TGTGCCACCAGTGATTTGCACAGTGGCTATGAGCAGTTCTTC. The encoded protein is CATSDLHSGYEQFF.